This T cell receptor beta chain was profiled in a study of T cell responses to AZD1222 COVID-19 vaccine (dated by TCRdb to 2020 to 2023). Study-wide context: A total of approximately 250 trial participants underwent TCR sequencing, of whom 200 to 220 had received two doses of AZD1222 and around 25 had received two doses of the MenACWY control vaccine. Enrollment into the trials was organized by age into subgroups of 18-55, 56-69 and 70-plus years, and those subgroups contained roughly 150, 30 and 60 TCR-sequenced participants, respectively. Overall study results and their limits: A significant rise in spike-specific TCR breadth and depth was observed after two AZD1222 doses relative to day 0 and relative to MenACWY recipients. The 56-69-year group was small, and its depth increase did not reach significance, likely because of low power. Vaccine-associated CD4 TCRs spanned the whole spike protein, with dominant responses in regions 160-218 and 743-854. Reportedly, close to half of the unique spike-specific TCRs recognized epitopes lying outside the regions that are mutated in the B.1.351 and B.1.1.7 variants. Conclusions about previously exposed vaccinees were limited because only six AZD1222 recipients were SARS-CoV-2 seropositive at baseline. Because no day 14 peak-response samples were available, repertoires were characterized only after the peak T cell response. Participants were mostly white British, with more females than males. The authors suggested clonal diversity may have been underestimated.

Interpreted using the paper, the time point label stands for: baseline before first vaccination. This specimen's treatment or condition label, interpreted: meningococcal conjugate vaccine given as trial control. Samples from vaccinated people were obtained from the UK trials COV001 and COV002, which included a single-blind randomized controlled phase 2/3 trial of AZD1222 (ChAdOx1 nCoV-19) in healthy adults. For TCRbeta chain sequencing, PBMC samples were collected from trial participants at day 0 and at day 28 after the second dose. As concerns this clone: Its antigen is still unknown. No qualities accompany the bases; no much larger clone lies one base away.

The CDR3 regions of human TCRbeta chains were subjected to immunosequencing. Per the original workflow: Repertoire TCRs were matched against a reference library of SARS-CoV-2-specific TCRs generated with the MIRA antigen-specificity platform. Breadth meant the fraction of unique TCRs that were SARS-CoV-2-associated, whereas depth meant the fraction of total T cells that were SARS-CoV-2-associated. Using the MIRA data, every spike-specific TCR was mapped to the spike region that the TCR reacted to and assigned to either a CD4 or a CD8 class. Log10-transformed breadth and depth values were compared by one-way ANOVA with Sidak's multiple comparisons tests. In its TCRdb copy, this immuneACCESS table keeps in-frame sequences only and misses some clones. Where compared with another copy, unresolved V genes explain less than half of these, and the others have no known cause. Clone size and the V and J calls come from that table; the DNA yielded D and trimming. The sample profile shows around 84,000 clones; about 91% of them were found once. The ten largest account for over 9% of the sample.

The TCR was taken from an adult in good health. The input for sequencing was peripheral blood, taken on day 0 of MenACWY control vaccination.

Read as DNA, the sequence is TGTGCCAGCAGGGGTATCGAGGGTCAGCCCCAGCATTTT. It encodes CASRGIEGQPQHF. The rearranged chain carries TRBV6-5 and TRBJ1-5; no D segment can be confidently identified. The germline V gene encodes CDR1 MNHEY and CDR2 SVGAGI. Counted from cysteine to phenylalanine, this CDR3 has 13 amino acids. Only the CDR3 DNA is retained, 39 bases long and in frame from the first base. Relative to germline, V is 6 bases shorter and J is 6 bases shorter, with 12 bases between their ends.